The 32 T cell receptor beta chains listed next were all sequenced from one sample in a study of blood T cell repertoires in COVID-19. The assay was immunoSEQ multiplex PCR, and TCRdb's table has in-frame clones only and misses some. The data contain approximately 290,000 clones, approximately 85% of them singletons. Sequencing input: peripheral blood. Source of these receptors: a human donor with COVID-19, enrolled during active disease. The donor label of this sample is uncertain.

The V gene is TRBV2, the J gene TRBJ1-5, with a weak D call TRBD1 (5 bases). V dropped 3 bases and J dropped 6 bases, with 9 bases sitting between them. Germline V gene sequence: CDR1 SNHLY, CDR2 FYNNEI. The CDR3 has 13 residues. CDR3 nucleotide sequence: TGTGCCAGCAGTGAGGGGGGAGGTCAGCCCCAGCATTTT. It yields the protein CASSEGGGQPQHF.

This clone was observed a handful of times. The V call is TRBV28, the J call TRBJ2-1; 8 positions agree with TRBD2. Germline V gene sequence: CDR1 MDHEN, CDR2 SYDVKM. The CDR3 loop spans 17 amino acids. V lost 5 bases, J lost 2 bases, and 11 bases stayed unmatched. CDR3 sequence reads: CASSPLGSGDAYNEQFF. The CDR3 region has the DNA TGTGCCAGCAGTCCCCTCGGTAGCGGGGACGCCTACAATGAGCAGTTCTTC.

V and J are TRBV10-3 and TRBJ1-2; a possible D gene is TRBD1 (5 bases). Deletions cut 2 bases from V and 5 bases from J, with 12 bases between. CDR3 length equals 14 residues. Per germline, CDR1 ENHRY and CDR2 SYGVKD. CDR3 in DNA: TGTGCCATCAGTGAGGAGGGGACTGCTTATGGCTACACCTTC. It yields the protein CAISEEGTAYGYTF.

V gene TRBV5-1 combines with J gene TRBJ2-1, with D possibly TRBD2 on 6 matching bases. Trimming removed 0 bases from V and 3 bases from J, with 10 bases in between. The CDR3 is 15 residues long. Germline CDR1 reads SGHRS; CDR2 reads YFSETQ. DNA for the CDR3: TGCGCCAGCAGCTTGGTTAGCGGAGACTACAATGAGCAGTTCTTC. Translated: CASSLVSGDYNEQFF.

This chain uses TRBV18 with TRBJ1-2; the D is unclear. V lost 6 bases and J 4 bases, leaving 15 bases between the germline ends. The CDR3 length is 14 residues. Germline CDR1 and CDR2: KGHSH and LQKENI. DNA for the CDR3: TGTGCCAGCTCTACGGAGGGCAGGCCCTATGGCTACACCTTC. Its translation is CASSTEGRPYGYTF.

V gene TRBV4-1 combines with J gene TRBJ2-5; 8 positions agree with TRBD1. J was trimmed by 5 bases and V by 4 bases; bases with no gene match: 9. This CDR3 region has 15 residues. Germline values: CDR1 MGHRA, CDR2 YSYEKL. This chain's CDR3 is CASSPRQGMGETQYF. DNA of the CDR3: TGCGCCAGCAGCCCCCGACAGGGGATGGGGGAGACCCAGTACTTC.

The genes are TRBV6-1 and TRBJ2-5; 9 bases fit TRBD1. From germline, CDR1 is MNHNS and CDR2 SASEGT. Trimming removed 3 bases from V and 2 bases from J; junction bases left unmatched: 4. The CDR3 consists of 15 residues. As DNA, the CDR3 is TGTGCCAGCAGTGACCGGGACAGGGCTCAAGAGACCCAGTACTTC. Its protein product is CASSDRDRAQETQYF.

The gene calls are TRBV6-6 and TRBJ1-2; weak D call: TRBD1 (5 bases). This CDR3 is 15 amino acids long. V dropped 8 bases and J dropped 4 bases, with 20 bases sitting between them. CDR1 is MNHNY, CDR2 SVGAGI, per germline (reference sequence). The CDR3 nucleotides are TGTGCCAGCCTCCCTGGGGCAGGCCCCTTCTATGGCTACACCTTC. It specifies CASLPGAGPFYGYTF.

Notes on this clone: Other DNA sequences from this sample encode an identical CDR3 as well. This chain uses TRBV18 with TRBJ1-1; 7 nucleotides line up with TRBD1. The germline V gene has CDR1 KGHSH and CDR2 LQKENI. The CDR3 contains 14 residues. The ends lost 3 bases at V and 1 base at J; junction bases unmatched: 2. CDR3 region: CASSPGTANTEAFF. The CDR3 DNA sequence: TGTGCCAGCTCACCCGGGACAGCGAACACTGAAGCTTTCTTT.

The rearrangement joins TRBV11-3 to TRBJ2-7; the D gene is possibly TRBD2 (5 bases). V lost 4 bases and J lost 0, with 22 bases in between. The CDR3 loop spans 18 amino acids. Per the germline V gene, CDR1 is SGHNT and CDR2 is YENEEA. The CDR3 region has the DNA TGTGCCAGCAGCTCCCGCGGACTCAATAAAACTAGCTCCTACGAGCAGTACTTC. Translated: CASSSRGLNKTSSYEQYF.

The chain joins TRBV9 to TRBJ1-1; tentatively, D is TRBD1 (6 bases). Germline V gives CDR1 SGDLS, CDR2 YYNGEE. The CDR3 extends over 13 amino acids. The V end was cut by 4 bases, the J end by 9 bases, with 16 bases between. The CDR3 sequence is CASSKRDTRQAFF. The CDR3 DNA sequence: TGTGCCAGCAGCAAGCGGGACACCCGACAAGCTTTCTTT.

The genes are TRBV3-1 (or the pseudogene TRBV3-2) and TRBJ1-6; 9 nucleotides align to TRBD1. After removal of 0 bases from V and 10 bases from J, the junction contained 7 bases not matched to a gene. Germline values: CDR1 LGHDT, CDR2 YNNKEL (reference sequence). The CDR3 loop spans 16 amino acids. This CDR3 reads CASSQERTGAGSPLHF. The CDR3 DNA reads as TGTGCCAGCAGCCAAGAACGGACAGGGGCTGGCTCACCCCTCCACTTT.

The chain employs TRBV2 and TRBJ1-2; no reliable D call. CDR1 is SNHLY and CDR2 is FYNNEI in the germline V gene. Between the trimmed V and J ends, which lost 3 bases and 8 bases, there was a span of 10 bases. This CDR3 has 12 residues. In DNA form, the CDR3 reads TGTGCCAGCAGTGAGGGAGGGAACGGCTACACCTTC. Translation: CASSEGGNGYTF. The full variable domain, its missing parts supplied by reference TRBV2 and TRBJ1-2, is EPEVTQTPSHQVTQMGQEVILRCVPISNHLYFYWYRQILGQKVEFLVSFYNNEISEKSEIFDDQFSVERPDGSNFTLKIRSTKLEDSAMYFCASSEGGNGYTFGSGTRLTVV.

This clone showed up just a few times. The J gene is TRBJ1-3, the V gene TRBV7-9; possible D gene TRBD1, 6 bases. Germline V gives CDR1 SEHNR, CDR2 FQNEAQ (reference sequence). This CDR3 comprises 10 residues. The CDR3 here is CGTEGNTIYF. The DNA of the CDR3 is TGTGGGACAGAGGGAAACACCATATATTTT.

The chain is built from TRBV9 and TRBJ1-2; D might be TRBD1 (5 bases). The CDR3 has 15 amino acids. CDR1 and CDR2 (germline): SGDLS, YYNGEE. V was shortened by 4 bases and J by 4 bases, with 17 bases between the two germline ends. The CDR3 region has the DNA TGTGCCAGCAGCCTTGGCCAGGGTGCGATCTATGGCTACACCTTC. Protein sequence: CASSLGQGAIYGYTF. Full variable domain (missing parts from reference TRBV9 and TRBJ1-2): DSGVTQTPKHLITATGQRVTLRCSPRSGDLSVYWYQQSLDQGLQFLIQYYNGEERAKGNILERFSAQQFPDLHSELNLSSLELGDSALYFCASSLGQGAIYGYTFGSGTRLTVV.

The CDR3 DNA sequence: TGTGCCAGCAGCGCCCCCGGGACAGCAACCTACGAGCAGTACTTC. Its translation is CASSAPGTATYEQYF. The gene calls are TRBV7-9 and TRBJ2-7; 7 nucleotides line up with TRBD1. The CDR3 is 15 amino acids. Germline V gene sequence: CDR1 SEHNR, CDR2 FQNEAQ (reference sequence). V trimming: 5 bases; J trimming: 2 bases; junction bases outside the gene matches: 9.

V usage is TRBV29-1 and J usage is TRBJ1-1, with TRBD1 identical over 8 bases. Trimming at V came to 4 bases and at J to 4 bases, leaving 8 bases not matched to a gene. CDR1 SQVTM and CDR2 ANQGSEA come from the germline V gene. There are 14 residues in the CDR3. The CDR3 here is CSVGPDRVATEAFF. DNA of the CDR3: TGCAGCGTTGGTCCGGACAGGGTGGCCACTGAAGCTTTCTTT.

The chain joins TRBV5-1 to TRBJ2-3; D possibly corresponds to TRBD1 (6 bases). This CDR3 comprises 14 residues. Trimming shortened V by 1 base and J by 6 bases, and 12 bases separated the two germline ends. Germline values: CDR1 SGHRS, CDR2 YFSETQ. CDR3 coding DNA: TGCGCCAGCAGCTTGATTTGGGGGCAGGATACGCAGTATTTT. Protein: CASSLIWGQDTQYF.

This chain links TRBV28 with TRBJ2-3; 10 bases align to TRBD1. The V gene's germline CDR1 is MDHEN and CDR2 SYDVKM. This CDR3 has 19 amino acids. V lost 4 bases, J lost 5 bases, and 18 bases stayed unmatched. The CDR3 bases are TGTGCCAGCAGTTCGGCCGGGACAGGGGTCTCCGTCGGGGTAGATACGCAGTATTTT. The encoded protein is CASSSAGTGVSVGVDTQYF. The entire variable domain, with the rest obtained from reference TRBV28 and TRBJ2-3, is as follows: DVKVTQSSRYLVKRTGEKVFLECVQDMDHENMFWYRQDPGLGLRLIYFSYDVKMKEKGDIPEGYSVSREKKERFSLILESASTNQTSMYLCASSSAGTGVSVGVDTQYFGPGTRLTVL.

The rearrangement uses TRBV28 and TRBJ2-3; D remains unclear. Germline CDR1 is MDHEN and CDR2 is SYDVKM. Between the trimmed V and J ends, which lost 6 bases and 2 bases, there was a span of 12 bases. CDR3 length equals 14 residues. CDR3 residues: CASRPLSVTDTQYF. The CDR3 bases are TGTGCCAGCAGGCCCCTGTCGGTCACAGATACGCAGTATTTT.

The chain is built from TRBV27 and TRBJ1-2, with TRBD1 as a possible D gene (5 bases). The germline gives CDR1 MNHEY, CDR2 SMNVEV (reference sequence). The CDR3 runs to 13 residues. Between the trimmed V and J ends, which lost 3 bases and 7 bases, there was a span of 12 bases. DNA for the CDR3: TGTGCCAGCAGTTTGTCAGGGTCCGGTGGCTACACCTTC. It encodes CASSLSGSGGYTF.

This sequence joins TRBV28 and TRBJ2-3, with D unresolved. This CDR3 comprises 16 residues. CDR1 MDHEN and CDR2 SYDVKM come from the germline V gene. V was cut by 2 bases and J by 6 bases, with 18 bases left in between. The chain's CDR3 is CASSLVLSTVRDTQYF. The CDR3 DNA is TGTGCCAGCAGTTTAGTCCTATCCACTGTCAGGGATACGCAGTATTTT.

The rearrangement joins TRBV19 to TRBJ2-3, with 9 positions matching TRBD2. The V segment lost 10 bases and the J segment 3 bases; nucleotides outside the gene matches: 14. Germline V gene sequence: CDR1 LNHDA, CDR2 SQIVND (reference sequence). The CDR3 runs to 16 residues. The CDR3: CATLGPAGGFTDTQYF. The CDR3 coding sequence is TGTGCCACTCTTGGGCCGGCGGGAGGGTTTACAGATACGCAGTATTTT. The full variable domain, rest sourced from reference TRBV19 and TRBJ2-3, is DGGITQSPKYLFRKEGQNVTLSCEQNLNHDAMYWYRQDPGQGLRLIYYSQIVNDFQKGDIAEGYSVSREKKESFPLTVTSAQKNPTAFYLCATLGPAGGFTDTQYFGPGTRLTVL.

This chain uses TRBV7-9 with TRBJ1-5; D is undetermined. Germline lookup yields CDR1 SEHNR and CDR2 FQNEAQ (reference sequence). V was clipped by 3 bases and J by 0 bases, with 6 bases between them. This CDR3 is 14 amino acids long. The CDR3 DNA is TGTGCCAGCAGCTTCGGAGATAGCAATCAGCCCCAGCATTTT. It translates to CASSFGDSNQPQHF.

The chain employs TRBV2 and TRBJ2-2; D gene ambiguous. The CDR3 covers 13 residues. V gave up 7 bases and J gave up 1 base, with 7 bases separating them. Germline CDR1 and CDR2: SNHLY and FYNNEI. CDR3: CASMAENTGELFF. In DNA form, the CDR3 reads TGTGCCAGCATGGCAGAGAACACCGGGGAGCTGTTTTTT. Full variable domain (missing parts from reference TRBV2 and TRBJ2-2): EPEVTQTPSHQVTQMGQEVILRCVPISNHLYFYWYRQILGQKVEFLVSFYNNEISEKSEIFDDQFSVERPDGSNFTLKIRSTKLEDSAMYFCASMAENTGELFFGEGSRLTVL.

The chain links TRBV7-2 to TRBJ1-3; D remains unclear. V dropped 1 base and J dropped 0 bases, with 10 bases sitting between them. The CDR3 spans 16 residues. CDR1 is SGHTA and CDR2 is FQGNSA in the germline V gene. CDR3 in DNA: TGTGCCAGCAGCTTAGTTAGAGGGATCTCTGGAAACACCATATATTTT. It codes for CASSLVRGISGNTIYF. Variable domain in full (rest from reference TRBV7-2 and TRBJ1-3): GAGVSQSPSNKVTEKGKDVELRCDPISGHTALYWYRQSLGQGLEFLIYFQGNSAPDKSGLPSDRFSAERTGGSVSTLTIQRTQQEDSAVYLCASSLVRGISGNTIYFGEGSWLTVV.

V and J are TRBV19 and TRBJ2-1, with 8 bases identical to TRBD1. V was pared by 4 bases and J by 8 bases, with 10 bases of the junction left unmatched. This CDR3 is 15 amino acids long. Germline loops: CDR1 LNHDA, CDR2 SQIVND (reference sequence). CDR3 residues: CASSKRQGADDEQFF. The CDR3 nucleotides read TGTGCCAGTAGTAAACGTCAGGGGGCAGACGATGAGCAGTTCTTC.

The rearrangement joins TRBV6-2 or TRBV6-3 to TRBJ1-2; weak D call: TRBD1 (5 bases). The V and J ends lost 0 bases and 2 bases respectively, with 16 bases between them. The CDR3 has 17 residues. Germline V gene sequence: CDR1 MNHEY, CDR2 SVGEGT. CDR3 in amino acids: CASSYSTVYKGNYGYTF. CDR3 DNA sequence: TGTGCCAGCAGTTACTCGACGGTTTACAAGGGGAACTATGGCTACACCTTC.

This rearrangement joins TRBV28 to TRBJ1-2, with 8 bases fitting TRBD1. The CDR3 has 14 amino acids. V lost 6 bases and J lost 8; bases outside the gene matches: 11. CDR1 is MDHEN and CDR2 is SYDVKM in the germline V gene. The CDR3 DNA reads as TGTGCCAGCAGCTTTCTCGACAGGGGAGTCGGCTACACCTTC. Translated: CASSFLDRGVGYTF.

The chain recombines TRBV5-6 with TRBJ2-2; D gene uncertain. The CDR3 totals 14 residues. The germline V gene encodes CDR1 SGHDT and CDR2 YYEEEE. The ends were cut back, 0 bases at V and 4 bases at J, with 7 bases in the middle. This CDR3 reads CASSLAAGTGELFF. DNA of the CDR3: TGTGCCAGCAGCTTGGCCGCAGGCACCGGGGAGCTGTTTTTT. The variable domain in full, completed from reference TRBV5-6 and TRBJ2-2, reads DAGVTQSPTHLIKTRGQQVTLRCSPKSGHDTVSWYQQALGQGPQFIFQYYEEEERQRGNFPDRFSGHQFPNYSSELNVNALLLGDSALYLCASSLAAGTGELFFGEGSRLTVL.

J is TRBJ1-1 and V is TRBV7-8; a weak D match, TRBD1 (5 bases). The CDR3 contains 16 residues. Germline values: CDR1 SGHVS, CDR2 FQNEAQ. With 0 bases removed from V and 0 bases from J, the gap between germline ends came to 11 bases. The CDR3 region has the DNA TGTGCCAGCAGCTTAGCGCCACGGGACTTGAACACTGAAGCTTTCTTT. The encoded protein is CASSLAPRDLNTEAFF.

The V and J genes are TRBV7-2 and TRBJ2-5; 8 bases fit TRBD2. Per germline, CDR1 SGHTA and CDR2 FQGNSA. V trimming: 2 bases; J trimming: 5 bases; junction bases outside the gene matches: 10. The CDR3 covers 16 residues. This CDR3 is CASSLLSGSDGETQYF. CDR3 in DNA: TGTGCCAGCAGCTTACTCAGCGGGAGCGATGGGGAGACCCAGTACTTC.